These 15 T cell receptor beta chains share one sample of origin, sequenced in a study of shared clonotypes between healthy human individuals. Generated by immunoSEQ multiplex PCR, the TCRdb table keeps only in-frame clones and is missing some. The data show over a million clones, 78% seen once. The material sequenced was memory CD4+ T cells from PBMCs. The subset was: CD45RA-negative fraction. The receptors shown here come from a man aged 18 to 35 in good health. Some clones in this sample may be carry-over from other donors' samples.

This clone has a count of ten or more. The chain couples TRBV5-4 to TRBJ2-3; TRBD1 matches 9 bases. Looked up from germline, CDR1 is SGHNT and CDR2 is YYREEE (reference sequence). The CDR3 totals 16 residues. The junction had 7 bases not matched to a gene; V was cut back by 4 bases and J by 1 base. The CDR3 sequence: CASSGPGQGGTDTQYF. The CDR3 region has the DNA TGTGCCAGCAGCGGACCGGGACAGGGAGGCACAGATACGCAGTATTTT.

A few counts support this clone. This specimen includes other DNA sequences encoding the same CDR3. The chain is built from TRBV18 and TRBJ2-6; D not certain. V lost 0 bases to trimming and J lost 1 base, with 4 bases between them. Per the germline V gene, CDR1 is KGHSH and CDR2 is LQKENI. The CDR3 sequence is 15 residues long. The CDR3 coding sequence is TGTGCCAGCTCACCACCAGGGTCTGGGGCCAACGTCCTGACTTTC. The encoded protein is CASSPPGSGANVLTF.

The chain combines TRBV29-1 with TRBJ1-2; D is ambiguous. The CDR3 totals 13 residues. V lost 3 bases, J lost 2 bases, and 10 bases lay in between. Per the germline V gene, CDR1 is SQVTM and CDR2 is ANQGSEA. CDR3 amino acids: CSVDTGLNYGYTF. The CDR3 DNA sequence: TGCAGCGTTGATACGGGATTAAACTATGGCTACACCTTC.

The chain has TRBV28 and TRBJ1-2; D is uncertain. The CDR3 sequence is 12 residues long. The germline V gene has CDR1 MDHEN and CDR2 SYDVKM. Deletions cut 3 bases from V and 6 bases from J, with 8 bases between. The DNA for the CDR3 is TGTGCCAGCAGTTTCCTTACTGATGGCTACACCTTC. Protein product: CASSFLTDGYTF.

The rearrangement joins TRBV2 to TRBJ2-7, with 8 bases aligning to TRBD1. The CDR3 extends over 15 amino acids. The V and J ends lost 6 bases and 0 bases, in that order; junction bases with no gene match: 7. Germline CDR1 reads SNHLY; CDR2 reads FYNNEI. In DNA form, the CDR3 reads TGTGCCAGCAGCGGACAGGGAGCTAACTCCTACGAGCAGTACTTC. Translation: CASSGQGANSYEQYF.

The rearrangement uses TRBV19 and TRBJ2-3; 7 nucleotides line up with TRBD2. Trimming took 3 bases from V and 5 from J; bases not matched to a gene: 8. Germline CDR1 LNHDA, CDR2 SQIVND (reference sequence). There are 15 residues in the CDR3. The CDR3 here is CASSMGGGPKDTQYF. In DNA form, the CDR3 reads TGTGCCAGTAGTATGGGGGGAGGGCCTAAAGATACGCAGTATTTT. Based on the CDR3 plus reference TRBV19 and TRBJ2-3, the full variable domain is DGGITQSPKYLFRKEGQNVTLSCEQNLNHDAMYWYRQDPGQGLRLIYYSQIVNDFQKGDIAEGYSVSREKKESFPLTVTSAQKNPTAFYLCASSMGGGPKDTQYFGPGTRLTVL.

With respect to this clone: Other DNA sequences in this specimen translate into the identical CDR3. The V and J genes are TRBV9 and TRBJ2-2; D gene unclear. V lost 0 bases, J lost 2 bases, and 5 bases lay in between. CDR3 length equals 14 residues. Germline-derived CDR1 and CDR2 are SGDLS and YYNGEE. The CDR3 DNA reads TGTGCCAGCAGCGTAGTAGGCAACACCGGGGAGCTGTTTTTT. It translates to CASSVVGNTGELFF.

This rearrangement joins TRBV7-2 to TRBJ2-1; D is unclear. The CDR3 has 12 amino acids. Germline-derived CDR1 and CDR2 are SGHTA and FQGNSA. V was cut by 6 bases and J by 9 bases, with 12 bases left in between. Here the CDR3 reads CASRYAGAEQFF. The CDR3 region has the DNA TGTGCCAGCAGGTATGCAGGCGCTGAGCAGTTCTTC.

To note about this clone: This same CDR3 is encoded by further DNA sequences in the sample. This CDR3 is CASSLVVSTDTQYF. As DNA, the CDR3 is TGCGCCAGCAGCTTGGTGGTTAGCACAGATACGCAGTATTTT. The chain recombines TRBV5-1 with TRBJ2-3; unclear D gene. Trimming pared 0 bases from V and 0 bases from J, leaving 5 bases between. The V gene's germline CDR1 is SGHRS and CDR2 YFSETQ. This CDR3 is built from 14 residues.

DNA of the CDR3: TGTGCCAGCAGCTCCGGACTAGCGGGAGGCTGGGAGACCCAGTACTTC. Translated: CASSSGLAGGWETQYF. The chain employs TRBV7-2 and TRBJ2-5; TRBD2 agrees at 14 bases. J gave up 5 bases and V 4 bases, and 6 bases lay outside the gene matches. From germline, CDR1 is SGHTA and CDR2 FQGNSA. The CDR3 runs to 16 residues. Complete variable domain (other parts from reference TRBV7-2 and TRBJ2-5): GAGVSQSPSNKVTEKGKDVELRCDPISGHTALYWYRQSLGQGLEFLIYFQGNSAPDKSGLPSDRFSAERTGGSVSTLTIQRTQQEDSAVYLCASSSGLAGGWETQYFGPGTRLLVL.

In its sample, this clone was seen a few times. The CDR3 nucleotides read TGTGCCATCAGTGCTAGCGGGAAGAGCACAGATACGCAGTATTTT. Translation: CAISASGKSTDTQYF. This rearrangement joins TRBV10-3 to TRBJ2-3, with TRBD2 identical over 9 bases. The trim removed 4 bases at V and 0 bases at J, leaving 2 bases unmatched. The germline V gene encodes CDR1 ENHRY and CDR2 SYGVKD. CDR3 length: 15 amino acids.

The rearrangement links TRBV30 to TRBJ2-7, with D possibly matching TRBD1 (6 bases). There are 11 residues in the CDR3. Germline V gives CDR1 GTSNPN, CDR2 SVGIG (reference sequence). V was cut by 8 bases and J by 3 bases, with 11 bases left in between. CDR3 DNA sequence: TGTGCCGGGAAACAGGGCTACGAGCAGTACTTC. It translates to CAGKQGYEQYF.

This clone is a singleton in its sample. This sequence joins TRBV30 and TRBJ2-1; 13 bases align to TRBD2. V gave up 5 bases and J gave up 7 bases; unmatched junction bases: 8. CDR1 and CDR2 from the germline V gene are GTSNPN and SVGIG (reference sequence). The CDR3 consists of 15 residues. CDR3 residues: CAWAAGTSGINEQFF. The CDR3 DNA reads TGTGCCTGGGCCGCCGGGACTAGCGGGATAAATGAGCAGTTCTTC.

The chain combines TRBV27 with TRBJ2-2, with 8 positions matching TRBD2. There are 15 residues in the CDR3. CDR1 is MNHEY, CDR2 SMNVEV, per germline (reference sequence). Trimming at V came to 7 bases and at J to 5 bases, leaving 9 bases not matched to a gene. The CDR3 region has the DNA TGTGCCAGCACTAAGGGGACTAGGATTACCGGGGAGCTGTTTTTT. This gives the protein CASTKGTRITGELFF.

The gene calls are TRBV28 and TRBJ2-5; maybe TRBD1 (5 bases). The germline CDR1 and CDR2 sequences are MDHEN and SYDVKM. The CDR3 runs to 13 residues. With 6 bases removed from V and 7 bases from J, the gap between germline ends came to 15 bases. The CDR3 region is CASSRPGQSTQYF. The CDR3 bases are TGTGCCAGCAGCCGACCCGGACAATCGACCCAGTACTTC.